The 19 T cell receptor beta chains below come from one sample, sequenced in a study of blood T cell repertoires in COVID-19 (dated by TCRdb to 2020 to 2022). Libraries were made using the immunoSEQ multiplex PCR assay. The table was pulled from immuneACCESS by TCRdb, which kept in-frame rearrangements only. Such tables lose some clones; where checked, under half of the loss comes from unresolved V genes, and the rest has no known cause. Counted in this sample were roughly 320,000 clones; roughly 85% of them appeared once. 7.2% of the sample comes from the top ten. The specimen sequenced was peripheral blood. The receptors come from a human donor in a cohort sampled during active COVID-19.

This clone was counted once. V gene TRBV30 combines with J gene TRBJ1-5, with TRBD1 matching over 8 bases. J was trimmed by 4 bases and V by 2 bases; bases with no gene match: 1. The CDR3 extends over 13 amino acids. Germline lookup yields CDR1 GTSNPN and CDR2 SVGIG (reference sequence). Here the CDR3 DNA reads TGTGCCTGGAGTAGGACAGGGAATCAGCCCCAGCATTTT. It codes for CAWSRTGNQPQHF. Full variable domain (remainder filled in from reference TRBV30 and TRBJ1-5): SQTIHQWPATLVQPVGSPLSLECTVEGTSNPNLYWYRQAAGRGLQLLFYSVGIGQISSEVPQNLSASRPQDRQFILSSKKLLLSDSGFYLCAWSRTGNQPQHFGDGTRLSIL.

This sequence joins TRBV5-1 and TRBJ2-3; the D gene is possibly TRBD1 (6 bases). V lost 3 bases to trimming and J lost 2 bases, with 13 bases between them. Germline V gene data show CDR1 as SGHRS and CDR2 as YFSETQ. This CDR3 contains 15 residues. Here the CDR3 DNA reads TGCGCCAGCAGCTATGGACAGTATAACACAGATACGCAGTATTTT. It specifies CASSYGQYNTDTQYF.

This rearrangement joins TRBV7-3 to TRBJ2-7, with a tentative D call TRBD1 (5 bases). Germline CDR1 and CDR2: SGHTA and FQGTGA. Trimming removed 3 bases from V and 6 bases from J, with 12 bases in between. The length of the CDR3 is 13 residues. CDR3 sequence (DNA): TGTGCCAGCAGCTTGTTAACAGGCGGCGAGCAGTACTTC. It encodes CASSLLTGGEQYF.

The CDR3 DNA reads as TGTGCCTGGAGTGTAGGAGGGAGCTCCTATAATTCACCCCTCCACTTT. The encoded protein is CAWSVGGSSYNSPLHF. V and J are TRBV30 and TRBJ1-6; D is undetermined. The CDR3 totals 16 residues. Trimming stripped 0 bases from V and 0 bases from J, with 9 bases between. Germline loops: CDR1 GTSNPN, CDR2 SVGIG (reference sequence).

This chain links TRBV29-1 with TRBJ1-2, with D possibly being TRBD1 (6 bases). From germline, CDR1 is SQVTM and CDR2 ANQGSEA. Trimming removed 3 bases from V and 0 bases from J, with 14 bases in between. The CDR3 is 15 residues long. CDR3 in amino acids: CSVDDRAGANYGYTF. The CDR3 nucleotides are TGCAGCGTTGATGATCGGGCAGGGGCTAACTATGGCTACACCTTC.

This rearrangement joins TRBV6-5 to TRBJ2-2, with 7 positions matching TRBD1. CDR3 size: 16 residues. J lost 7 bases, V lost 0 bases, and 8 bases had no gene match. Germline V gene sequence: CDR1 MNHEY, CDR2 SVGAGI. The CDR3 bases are TGTGCCAGCAGTTACTCGAAAACAGGGGTGATCGGGGAGCTGTTTTTT. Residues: CASSYSKTGVIGELFF.

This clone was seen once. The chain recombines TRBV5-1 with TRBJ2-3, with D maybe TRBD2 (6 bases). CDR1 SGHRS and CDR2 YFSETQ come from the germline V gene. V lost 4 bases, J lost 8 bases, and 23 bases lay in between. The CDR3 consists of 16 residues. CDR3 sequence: CASSMWFGPYGGTQYF. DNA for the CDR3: TGCGCCAGCAGCATGTGGTTCGGGCCCTACGGGGGTACGCAGTATTTT.

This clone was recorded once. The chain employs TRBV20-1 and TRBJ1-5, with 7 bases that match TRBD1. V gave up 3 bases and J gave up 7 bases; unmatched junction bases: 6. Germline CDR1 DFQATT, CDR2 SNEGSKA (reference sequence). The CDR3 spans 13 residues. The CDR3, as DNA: TGCAGTGCTAGTGCAGGGGGTAACCAGCCCCAGCATTTT. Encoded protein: CSASAGGNQPQHF.

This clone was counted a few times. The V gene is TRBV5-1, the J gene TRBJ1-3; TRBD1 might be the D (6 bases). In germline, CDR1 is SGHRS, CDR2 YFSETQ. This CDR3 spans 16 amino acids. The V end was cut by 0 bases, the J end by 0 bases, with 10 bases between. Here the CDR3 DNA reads TGCGCCAGCAGCTTGGGACAGGCCGGCTCTGGAAACACCATATATTTT. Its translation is CASSLGQAGSGNTIYF.

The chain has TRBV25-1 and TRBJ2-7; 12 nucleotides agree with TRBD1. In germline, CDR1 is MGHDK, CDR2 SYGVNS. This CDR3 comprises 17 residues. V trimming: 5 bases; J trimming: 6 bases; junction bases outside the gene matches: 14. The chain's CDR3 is CASSPAPGTGGMGEQYF. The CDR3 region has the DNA TGTGCCAGCAGTCCCGCCCCCGGGACAGGGGGCATGGGCGAGCAGTACTTC.

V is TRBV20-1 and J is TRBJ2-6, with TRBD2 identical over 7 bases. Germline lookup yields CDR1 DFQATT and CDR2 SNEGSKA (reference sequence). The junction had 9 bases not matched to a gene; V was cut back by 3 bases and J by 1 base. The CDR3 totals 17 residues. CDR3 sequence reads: CSASREELNSGANVLTF. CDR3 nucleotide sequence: TGCAGTGCTAGTCGGGAGGAACTTAATTCTGGGGCCAACGTCCTGACTTTC.

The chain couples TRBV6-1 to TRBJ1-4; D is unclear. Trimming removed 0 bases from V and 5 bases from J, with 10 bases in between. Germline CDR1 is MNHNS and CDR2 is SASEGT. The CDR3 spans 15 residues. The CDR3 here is CASSEAGLENEKLFF. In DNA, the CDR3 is TGTGCCAGCAGTGAAGCTGGTCTAGAGAATGAAAAACTGTTTTTT.

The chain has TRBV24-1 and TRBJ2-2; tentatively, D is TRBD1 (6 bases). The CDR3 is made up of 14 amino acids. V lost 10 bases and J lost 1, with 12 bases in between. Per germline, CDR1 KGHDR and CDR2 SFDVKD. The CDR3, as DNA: TGTGCCACTAGGGGGACGGTGAACACCGGGGAGCTGTTTTTT. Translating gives CATRGTVNTGELFF.

The CDR3 sequence is CASSEAPQGTEAFF. For the CDR3, the DNA is TGTGCCAGTAGTGAAGCACCACAGGGGACTGAAGCTTTCTTT. The chain joins TRBV19 to TRBJ1-1, with 7 bases lining up with TRBD1. The V gene end was trimmed by 5 bases and the J gene end by 5 bases; junction bases not matched to a gene: 8. This CDR3 spans 14 amino acids. CDR1 and CDR2 (germline): LNHDA, SQIVND (reference sequence).

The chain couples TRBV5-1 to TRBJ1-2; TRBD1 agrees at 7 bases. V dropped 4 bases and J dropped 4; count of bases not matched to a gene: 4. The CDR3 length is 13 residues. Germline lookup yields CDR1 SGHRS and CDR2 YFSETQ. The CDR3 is CASSLTGTYGYTF. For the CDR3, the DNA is TGCGCCAGCAGCCTGACAGGGACCTATGGCTACACCTTC.

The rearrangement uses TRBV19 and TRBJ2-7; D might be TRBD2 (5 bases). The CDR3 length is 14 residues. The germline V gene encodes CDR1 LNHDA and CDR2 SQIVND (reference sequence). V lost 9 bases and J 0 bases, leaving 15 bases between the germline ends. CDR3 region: CASAPGGYSYEQYF. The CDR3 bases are TGTGCCAGCGCCCCTGGAGGCTACTCCTACGAGCAGTACTTC.

CDR3 residues: CASALTGTGELFF. The CDR3 DNA is TGTGCTAGTGCCTTAACAGGGACCGGGGAGCTGTTTTTT. V usage is TRBV12-5 and J usage is TRBJ2-2; possibly TRBD1 for D (6 bases). The CDR3 is made up of 13 amino acids. Germline V CDR1 and CDR2: LGHNT, FRNRAP. V lost 7 bases to trimming and J lost 5 bases, with 11 bases between them.

DNA of the CDR3: TGTGCCAGCAGCTTAGCAAAGGGGGTCACTGAAGCTTTCTTT. It translates to CASSLAKGVTEAFF. This chain joins TRBV7-2 and TRBJ1-1, with D possibly TRBD1 on 6 matching bases. Between the trimmed V and J ends, which lost 0 bases and 4 bases, there was a span of 9 bases. Germline CDR1 SGHTA, CDR2 FQGNSA. There are 14 residues in the CDR3. The whole variable domain, remainder taken from reference TRBV7-2 and TRBJ1-1, is GAGVSQSPSNKVTEKGKDVELRCDPISGHTALYWYRQSLGQGLEFLIYFQGNSAPDKSGLPSDRFSAERTGGSVSTLTIQRTQQEDSAVYLCASSLAKGVTEAFFGQGTRLTVV.

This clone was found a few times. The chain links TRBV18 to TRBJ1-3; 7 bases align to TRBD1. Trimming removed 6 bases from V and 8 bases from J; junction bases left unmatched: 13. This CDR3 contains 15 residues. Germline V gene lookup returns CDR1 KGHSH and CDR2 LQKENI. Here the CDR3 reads CASSSSWTGGDTIYF. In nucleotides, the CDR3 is TGTGCCAGCTCGTCGTCCTGGACAGGCGGAGACACCATATATTTT.